Each of the 5 T cell receptor beta chains below was sequenced from the same sample in a study of early T cells in non-severe SARS-CoV-2 infection. MiXCR, run by TCRdb on the 5' RACE reads, gives a single entry per CDR3 protein. The table lists around 80,000 distinct CDR3 sequences, about 13% of them singletons. The sample comprised whole blood. Receptors originate from an adult who was a healthcare worker with PCR-confirmed SARS-CoV-2 infection or an uninfected control (not recorded which).

This chain joins TRBV6-1 and TRBJ2-7; D may match TRBD1 or TRBD2 (5 bases each). Trimming left V 0 bases short and J 0 bases short, with 15 bases between. Germline V gene lookup returns CDR1 MNHNS and CDR2 SASEGT. The CDR3 covers 17 residues. The CDR3 loop reads CASSEAWMGRDSYEQYF. The CDR3, as DNA: TGTGCCAGCAGTGAAGCGTGGATGGGACGGGACTCCTACGAGCAGTACTTC.

This clonotype showed up just a few times. The CDR3 nucleotides are TGTGCCAGCAGCTTCGGTGGGTACCAAGAGACCCAGTACTTC. Translated: CASSFGGYQETQYF. This chain links TRBV5-4 with TRBJ2-5; D not resolved. V lost 2 bases to trimming and J lost 0 bases, with 8 bases between them. The CDR3 runs 14 residues. Germline V CDR1 and CDR2: SGHNT, YYREEE (reference sequence). The full variable domain, with the rest looked up from reference TRBV5-4 and TRBJ2-5, is ETGVTQSPTHLIKTRGQQVTLRCSSQSGHNTVSWYQQALGQGPQFIFQYYREEENGRGNFPPRFSGLQFPNYSSELNVNALELDDSALYLCASSFGGYQETQYFGPGTRLLVL.

The CDR3 spells CASSLKKRQLTHTEAFF. CDR3 bases: TGTGCCAGCAGTCTAAAGAAGCGTCAGCTCACGCACACTGAAGCTTTCTTT. The rearrangement links TRBV6-5 to TRBJ1-1; D is unresolved. Germline V gene data show CDR1 as MNHEY and CDR2 as SVGAGI. V was shortened by 5 bases and J by 3 bases, with 22 bases between the two germline ends. The CDR3 loop spans 17 amino acids.

This clonotype was seen ten or more times. The chain links TRBV5-4 to TRBJ1-1; weak D call: TRBD1 (5 bases). The CDR3 covers 14 residues. Germline-derived CDR1 and CDR2 are SGHNT and YYREEE (reference sequence). The V and J ends lost 0 bases and 5 bases respectively, with 11 bases between them. CDR3 sequence (DNA): TGTGCCAGCAGCTTGGAGGGACCTAGAACTGAAGCTTTCTTT. Translation: CASSLEGPRTEAFF.

This clonotype has more than one count but fewer than ten. The chain employs TRBV2 and TRBJ2-7; 7 bases are shared with TRBD1. There are 13 residues in the CDR3. V trimming: 4 bases; J trimming: 4 bases; junction bases outside the gene matches: 4. In germline, CDR1 is SNHLY, CDR2 FYNNEI. CDR3 DNA sequence: TGTGCCAGCAGTGCAGGGGGTTCATACGAGCAGTACTTC. Protein: CASSAGGSYEQYF. Filled out from reference TRBV2 and TRBJ2-7, the complete variable domain reads EPEVTQTPSHQVTQMGQEVILRCVPISNHLYFYWYRQILGQKVEFLVSFYNNEISEKSEIFDDQFSVERPDGSNFTLKIRSTKLEDSAMYFCASSAGGSYEQYFGPGTRLTVT.